The 10 T cell receptor beta chains in this list originate from one sample, sequenced in a study of blood T cell repertoires in COVID-19 (TCRdb year 2020). The method behind the library was the immunoSEQ multiplex PCR assay. TCRdb limited this immuneACCESS table to in-frame rearrangements with V and J called. A share of clones is missing; checked studies link under half to unresolved V genes, and the rest is unexplained. This sample gives almost 400,000 clones in total; under 90% of them show up just once. The ten top clones hold about 1.7% of the sample. Sequenced sample: PBMCs or T cells enriched from blood (not recorded which). These receptors were obtained from a woman younger than 45 who had recovered from COVID-19.

This chain links TRBV28 with TRBJ1-2; D possibly corresponds to TRBD1 (6 bases). Germline V gives CDR1 MDHEN, CDR2 SYDVKM. The CDR3 is made up of 14 amino acids. V lost 5 bases and J 8 bases, leaving 18 bases between the germline ends. This CDR3 is CASSPLTGLSGYTF. The CDR3 DNA follows: TGTGCCAGCAGTCCCCTTACAGGGTTGAGCGGCTACACCTTC.

This chain links TRBV5-4 with TRBJ2-3; 8 bases are shared with TRBD2. Trimming took 0 bases from V and 1 from J; bases not matched to a gene: 4. The CDR3 runs 16 residues. From germline, CDR1 is SGHNT and CDR2 YYREEE (reference sequence). CDR3 in DNA: TGTGCCAGCAGCTTGGGTTGGCGGGAGGGCACAGATACGCAGTATTTT. Protein sequence: CASSLGWREGTDTQYF.

This clone was seen a handful of times. The rearrangement links TRBV29-1 to TRBJ1-2; no clear D. This CDR3 has 12 residues. V dropped 7 bases and J dropped 1 base, with 10 bases sitting between them. Germline V CDR1 and CDR2: SQVTM, ANQGSEA. DNA of the CDR3: TGCAGCGCAAATCCGGGTAACTATGGCTACACCTTC. Its translation: CSANPGNYGYTF.

This clone was seen a handful of times. This chain joins TRBV30 and TRBJ1-2, with 8 bases matching TRBD1. The CDR3 covers 16 residues. V trimming: 1 base; J trimming: 5 bases; junction bases outside the gene matches: 12. The germline V gene has CDR1 GTSNPN and CDR2 SVGIG (reference sequence). The CDR3 region has the DNA TGTGCCTGGAGTGCAAAACTGGGACAGGTTTCATATGGCTACACCTTC. Protein product: CAWSAKLGQVSYGYTF.

The chain combines TRBV9 with TRBJ1-1, with 7 bases aligning to TRBD1. Per the germline V gene, CDR1 is SGDLS and CDR2 is YYNGEE. V trimming: 3 bases; J trimming: 5 bases; junction bases outside the gene matches: 10. This CDR3 region has 15 residues. CDR3 protein: CASSARQGPGTEAFF. CDR3 nucleotides: TGTGCCAGCAGCGCCAGACAGGGCCCGGGAACTGAAGCTTTCTTT.

The genes are TRBV19 and TRBJ2-1; 11 bases are shared with TRBD2. With 5 bases clipped from V and 9 bases from J, the junction kept 6 bases outside the gene matches. The germline V gene has CDR1 LNHDA and CDR2 SQIVND (reference sequence). This CDR3 contains 14 residues. CDR3 sequence reads: CASSVLAGGVEQFF. The CDR3 DNA reads TGTGCCAGTAGTGTATTAGCGGGAGGGGTTGAGCAGTTCTTC.

This clone was seen once. The gene calls are TRBV3-1 (or the pseudogene TRBV3-2) and TRBJ1-2; a possible D gene is TRBD1 (5 bases). The CDR3 extends over 16 amino acids. Germline CDR1 and CDR2: LGHDT and YNNKEL (reference sequence). Trimming shortened V by 1 base and J by 2 bases, and 14 bases separated the two germline ends. CDR3 sequence reads: CASSQGGGSRNYGYTF. CDR3 bases: TGTGCCAGCAGCCAAGGCGGGGGATCTCGGAACTATGGCTACACCTTC.

V is TRBV12-5 and J is TRBJ1-1; D is unresolved. The germline gives CDR1 LGHNT, CDR2 FRNRAP. This CDR3 is 16 amino acids long. The germline V and J ends were trimmed by 2 bases and 3 bases, with 16 bases remaining between them. In DNA, the CDR3 is TGTGCTAGTGGTTTGTTCAGGTGGAGGGCGGACACTGAAGCTTTCTTT. This sequence encodes CASGLFRWRADTEAFF.

This chain uses TRBV19 with TRBJ2-2; 12 bases align to TRBD1. The V gene end was trimmed by 7 bases and the J gene end by 6 bases; junction bases not matched to a gene: 3. The CDR3 spans 14 residues. The germline V gene has CDR1 LNHDA and CDR2 SQIVND (reference sequence). The CDR3 bases are TGTGCCAGTATGCGGGACAGGGGGCCCGGGGAGCTGTTTTTT. Its protein is CASMRDRGPGELFF. Complete variable domain (other parts from reference TRBV19 and TRBJ2-2): DGGITQSPKYLFRKEGQNVTLSCEQNLNHDAMYWYRQDPGQGLRLIYYSQIVNDFQKGDIAEGYSVSREKKESFPLTVTSAQKNPTAFYLCASMRDRGPGELFFGEGSRLTVL.

The chain uses TRBV28 and TRBJ2-1; a weak D match, TRBD1 (5 bases). The CDR3 runs to 13 residues. Germline lookup yields CDR1 MDHEN and CDR2 SYDVKM. V gave up 2 bases and J gave up 6 bases, with 8 bases separating them. The chain's CDR3 is CASSLAGLNEQFF. The CDR3 bases are TGTGCCAGCAGTTTAGCAGGGCTCAATGAGCAGTTCTTC.